This note documents a single T cell receptor beta chain sequence. Its specificity is not known. The data belong to a study of graft-versus-host responses after intestinal transplantation. TCRdb's copy holds only in-frame clones and misses some; the assay was immunoSEQ multiplex PCR. The data contain 85,000 to 100,000 clones, around 93% of them singletons. The clonotype was recovered from a human donor who was the organ donor for an intestinal transplant. The source was unstimulated CD8+ T cells sorted from spleen or lymph node cells, collected before transplant.

CDR3 sequence (DNA): TGTGCCAGCAGTGCCGGGTCGGCTAACTATGGCTACACCTTC. Its translation is CASSAGSANYGYTF. V is TRBV7-6 and J is TRBJ1-2; D is uncertain. The CDR3 consists of 14 residues. V lost 6 bases to trimming and J lost 0 bases, with 11 bases between them. Germline V gene lookup returns CDR1 SGHVS and CDR2 FNYEAQ.